This T cell receptor beta chain emerged from a study of T cells in narcolepsy. Turning to the study itself: Donors had narcolepsy type 1 or type 2, or were healthy controls.

Sequencing used immunoSEQ multiplex PCR; TCRdb keeps in-frame clones, though not all of them. The repertoire holds tens of thousands of clones, with about four fifths as singletons. General study findings and limits: No autoreactive T cell clone sequences appeared in some memory CD4+ repertoires. Reportedly, autoreactive clonotypes were serially detected in patients' blood but not controls'. HCRT-specific and TRIB2-specific autoreactive clonotypes appeared among same-patient CSF and blood CD4+ clonotypes.

As for this clone: The antigen remains unidentified.

The germline V gene encodes CDR1 SGDLS and CDR2 YYNGEE. V was pared by 0 bases and J by 6 bases, with 3 bases of the junction left unmatched. The CDR3 runs 15 residues. V usage is TRBV9 and J usage is TRBJ1-2, with 12 nucleotides matching TRBD1. The receptor's source is a human donor with narcolepsy. Input material: CD45RA- memory CD4+ T cells from PBMCs. CDR3 in DNA: TGTGCCAGCAGCGTAGTGGGACAGGGGGCGAATGGCTACACCTTC. This gives the protein CASSVVGQGANGYTF.